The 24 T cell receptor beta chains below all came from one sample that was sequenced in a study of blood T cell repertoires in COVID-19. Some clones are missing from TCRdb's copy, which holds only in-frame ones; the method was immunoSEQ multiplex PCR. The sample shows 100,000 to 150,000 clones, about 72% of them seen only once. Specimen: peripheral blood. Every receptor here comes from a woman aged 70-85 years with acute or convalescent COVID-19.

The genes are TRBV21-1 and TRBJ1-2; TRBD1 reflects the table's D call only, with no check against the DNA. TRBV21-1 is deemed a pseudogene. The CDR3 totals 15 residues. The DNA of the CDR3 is TGTGCCAGCAGCACACCGGGACAGGGGGCTCGCGGCTACACCTTC. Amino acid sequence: CASSTPGQGARGYTF.

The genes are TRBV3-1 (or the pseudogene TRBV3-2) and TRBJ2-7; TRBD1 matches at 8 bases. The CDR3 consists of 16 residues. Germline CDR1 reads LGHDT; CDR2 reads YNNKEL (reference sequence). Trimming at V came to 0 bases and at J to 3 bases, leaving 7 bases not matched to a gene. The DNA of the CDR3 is TGTGCCAGCAGCCAAGATAAGGGGACAGGTTACTACGAGCAGTACTTC. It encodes CASSQDKGTGYYEQYF.

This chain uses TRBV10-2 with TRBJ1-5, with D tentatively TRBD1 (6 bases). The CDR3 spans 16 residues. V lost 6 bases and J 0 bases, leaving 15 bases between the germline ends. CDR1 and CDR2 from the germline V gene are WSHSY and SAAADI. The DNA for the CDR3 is TGCGCCAGCAGCCACGGACAGCCTTATAGCAATCAGCCCCAGCATTTT. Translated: CASSHGQPYSNQPQHF.

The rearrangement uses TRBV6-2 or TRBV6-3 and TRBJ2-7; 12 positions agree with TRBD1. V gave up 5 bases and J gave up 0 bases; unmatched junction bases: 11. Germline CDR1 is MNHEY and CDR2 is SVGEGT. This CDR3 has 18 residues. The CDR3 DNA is TGTGCCAGCAGTCCATTCCCGGGACAGGGGGCGGCCTCCTACGAGCAGTACTTC. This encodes CASSPFPGQGAASYEQYF.

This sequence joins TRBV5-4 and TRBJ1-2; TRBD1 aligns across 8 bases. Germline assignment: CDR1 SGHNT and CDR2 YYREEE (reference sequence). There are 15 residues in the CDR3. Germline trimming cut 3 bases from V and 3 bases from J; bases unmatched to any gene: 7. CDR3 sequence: CASSSPQGADYGYTF. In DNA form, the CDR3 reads TGTGCCAGCAGCTCACCCCAGGGGGCTGACTATGGCTACACCTTC. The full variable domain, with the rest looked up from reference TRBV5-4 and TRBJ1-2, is ETGVTQSPTHLIKTRGQQVTLRCSSQSGHNTVSWYQQALGQGPQFIFQYYREEENGRGNFPPRFSGLQFPNYSSELNVNALELDDSALYLCASSSPQGADYGYTFGSGTRLTVV.

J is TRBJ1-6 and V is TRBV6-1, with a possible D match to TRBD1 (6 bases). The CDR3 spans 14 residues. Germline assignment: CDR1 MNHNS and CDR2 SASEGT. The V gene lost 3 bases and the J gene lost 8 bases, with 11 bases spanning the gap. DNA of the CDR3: TGTGCCAGCAGTGATGGCCCAGGGGATTCACCCCTCCACTTT. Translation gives CASSDGPGDSPLHF.

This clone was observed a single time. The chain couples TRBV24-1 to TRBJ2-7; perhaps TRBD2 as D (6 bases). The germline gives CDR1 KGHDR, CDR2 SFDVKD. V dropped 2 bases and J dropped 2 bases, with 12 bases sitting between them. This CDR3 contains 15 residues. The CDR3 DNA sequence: TGTGCCACCAGTGATTCCGGCGGGACCCCCTACGAGCAGTACTTC. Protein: CATSDSGGTPYEQYF.

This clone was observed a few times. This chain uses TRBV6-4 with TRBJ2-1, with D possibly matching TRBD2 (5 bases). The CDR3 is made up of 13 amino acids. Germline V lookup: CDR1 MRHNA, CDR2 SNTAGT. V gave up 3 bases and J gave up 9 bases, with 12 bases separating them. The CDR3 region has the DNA TGTGCCAGCAGTGAGCGTAACGAGGGTGAGCAGTTCTTC. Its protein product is CASSERNEGEQFF.

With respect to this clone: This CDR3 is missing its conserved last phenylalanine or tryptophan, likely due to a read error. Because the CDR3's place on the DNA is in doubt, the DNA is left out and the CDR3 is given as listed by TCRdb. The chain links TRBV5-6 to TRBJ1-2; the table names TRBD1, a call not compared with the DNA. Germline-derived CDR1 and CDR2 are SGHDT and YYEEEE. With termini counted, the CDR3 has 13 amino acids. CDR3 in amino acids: CASSHREHDRGRK.

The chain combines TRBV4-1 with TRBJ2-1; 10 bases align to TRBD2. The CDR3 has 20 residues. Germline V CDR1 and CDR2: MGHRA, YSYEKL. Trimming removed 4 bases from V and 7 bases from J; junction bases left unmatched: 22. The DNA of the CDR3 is TGCGCCAGCAGCCCCCTCGCGAGCGGGGGGGCAAAGCACATCATAAATGAGCAGTTCTTC. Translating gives CASSPLASGGAKHIINEQFF.

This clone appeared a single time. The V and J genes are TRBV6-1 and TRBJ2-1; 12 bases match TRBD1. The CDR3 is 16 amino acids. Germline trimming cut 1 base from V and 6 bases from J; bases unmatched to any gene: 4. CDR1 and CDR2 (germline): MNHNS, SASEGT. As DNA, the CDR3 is TGTGCCAGCAGTGAAGTCGGGACAGGGGGCCGCAATGAGCAGTTCTTC. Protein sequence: CASSEVGTGGRNEQFF.

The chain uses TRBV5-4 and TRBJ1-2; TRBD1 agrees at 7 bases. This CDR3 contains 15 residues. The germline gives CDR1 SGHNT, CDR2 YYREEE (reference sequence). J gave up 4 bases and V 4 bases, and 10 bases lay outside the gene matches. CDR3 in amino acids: CASSDRRGSFYGYTF. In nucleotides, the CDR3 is TGTGCCAGCAGCGACCGCAGGGGGTCCTTCTATGGCTACACCTTC.

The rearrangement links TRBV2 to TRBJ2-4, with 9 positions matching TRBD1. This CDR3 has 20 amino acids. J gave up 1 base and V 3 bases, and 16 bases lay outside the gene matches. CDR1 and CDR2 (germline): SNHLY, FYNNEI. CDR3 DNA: TGTGCCAGCAGTGAGGAGGACAGGGGATTTCGCGGGATGGCCAAAAACATTCAGTACTTC. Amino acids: CASSEEDRGFRGMAKNIQYF.

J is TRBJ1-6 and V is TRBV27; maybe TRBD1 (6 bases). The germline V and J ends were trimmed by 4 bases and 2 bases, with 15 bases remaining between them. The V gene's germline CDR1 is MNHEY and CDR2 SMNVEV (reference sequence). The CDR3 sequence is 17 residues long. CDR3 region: CASSYYAGATYNSPLHF. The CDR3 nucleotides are TGTGCCAGCAGTTATTACGCAGGGGCGACCTATAATTCACCCCTCCACTTT.

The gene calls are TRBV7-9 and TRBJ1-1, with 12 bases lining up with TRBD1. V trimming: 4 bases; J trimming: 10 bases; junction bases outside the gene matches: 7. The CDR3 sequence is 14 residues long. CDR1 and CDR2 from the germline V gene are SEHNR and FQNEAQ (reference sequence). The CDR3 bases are TGTGCCAGCAGCTACTCCGGGACAGGGGGCAGAGCTTTCTTT. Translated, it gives CASSYSGTGGRAFF.

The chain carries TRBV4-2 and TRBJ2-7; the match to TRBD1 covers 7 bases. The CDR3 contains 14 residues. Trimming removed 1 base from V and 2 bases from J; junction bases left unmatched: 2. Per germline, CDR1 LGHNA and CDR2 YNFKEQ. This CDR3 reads CASSQATGPYEQYF. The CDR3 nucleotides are TGTGCCAGCAGCCAAGCGACAGGGCCCTACGAGCAGTACTTC.

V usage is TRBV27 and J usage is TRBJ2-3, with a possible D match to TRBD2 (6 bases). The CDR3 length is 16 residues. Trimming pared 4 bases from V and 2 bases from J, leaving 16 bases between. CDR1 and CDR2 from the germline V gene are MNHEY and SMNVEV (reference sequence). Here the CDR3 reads CASSSLASGHTDTQYF. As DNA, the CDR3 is TGTGCCAGCAGTTCCCTAGCGTCAGGGCACACAGATACGCAGTATTTT.

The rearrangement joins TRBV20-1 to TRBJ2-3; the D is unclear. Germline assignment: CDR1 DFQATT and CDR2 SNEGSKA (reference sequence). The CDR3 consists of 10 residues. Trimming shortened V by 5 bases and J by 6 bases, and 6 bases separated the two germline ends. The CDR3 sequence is CSADMDTQYF. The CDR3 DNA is TGCAGTGCTGACATGGATACGCAGTATTTT.

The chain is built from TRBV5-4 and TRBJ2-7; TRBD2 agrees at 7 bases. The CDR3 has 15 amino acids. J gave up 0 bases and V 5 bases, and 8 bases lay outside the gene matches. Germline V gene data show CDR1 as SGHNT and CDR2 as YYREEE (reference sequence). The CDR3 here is CASSGGRATSYEQYF. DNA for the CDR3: TGTGCCAGCAGTGGGGGGAGGGCAACCTCCTACGAGCAGTACTTC.

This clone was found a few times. CDR3 residues: CASYAGASGNTIYF. The CDR3 DNA reads TGTGCCAGCTACGCGGGGGCCTCTGGAAACACCATATATTTT. This sequence joins TRBV19 and TRBJ1-3; possible D gene TRBD1, 6 bases. The V end lost 9 bases, the J end lost 0 bases, and 12 bases lay between the germline ends. This CDR3 has 14 residues. The germline CDR1 and CDR2 sequences are LNHDA and SQIVND (reference sequence).

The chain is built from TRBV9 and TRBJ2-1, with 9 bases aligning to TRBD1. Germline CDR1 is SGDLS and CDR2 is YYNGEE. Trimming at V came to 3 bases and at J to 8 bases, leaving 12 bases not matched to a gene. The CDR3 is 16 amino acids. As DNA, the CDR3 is TGTGCCAGCAGCGCCGCCGGGACAGGGAAAGGCCATGAGCAGTTCTTC. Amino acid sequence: CASSAAGTGKGHEQFF.

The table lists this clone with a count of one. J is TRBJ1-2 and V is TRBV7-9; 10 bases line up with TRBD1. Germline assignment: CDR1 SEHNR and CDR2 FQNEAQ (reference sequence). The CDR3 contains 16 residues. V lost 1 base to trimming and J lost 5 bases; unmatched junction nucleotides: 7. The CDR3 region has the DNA TGTGCCAGCAGCTTAGTAGGGACAGGGGCGAGGTATGGCTACACCTTC. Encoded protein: CASSLVGTGARYGYTF.

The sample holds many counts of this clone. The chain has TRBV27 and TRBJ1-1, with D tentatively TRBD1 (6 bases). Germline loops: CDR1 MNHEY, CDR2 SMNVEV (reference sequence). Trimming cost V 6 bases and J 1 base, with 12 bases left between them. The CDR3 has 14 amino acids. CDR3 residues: CASRTGQQNTEAFF. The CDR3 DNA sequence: TGTGCCAGCAGGACGGGACAACAGAACACTGAAGCTTTCTTT.

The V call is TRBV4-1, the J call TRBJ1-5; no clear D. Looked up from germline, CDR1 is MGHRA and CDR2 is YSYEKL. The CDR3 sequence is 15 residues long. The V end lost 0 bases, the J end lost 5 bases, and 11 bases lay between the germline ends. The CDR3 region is CASSQDRALDQPQHF. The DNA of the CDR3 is TGCGCCAGCAGCCAAGATAGGGCACTAGATCAGCCCCAGCATTTT.